This paragraph covers one TCR beta chain sequence. Assay execution took place at the deep level. Across several immunoSEQ plates, the genomic DNA of each subset was split evenly. The data were produced by immunoSEQ multiplex PCR, yet TCRdb's version contains in-frame clones alone and is incomplete. The repertoire holds approximately 2.5 million clones, with 90% to 95% as singletons. The data were obtained in a study of shared clonotypes between healthy human individuals. Study-level background: For every donor, three CD4 naive, three CD4 memory, two CD8 naive and one CD8 memory plates were used.

The germline CDR1 and CDR2 sequences are SGHRS and YFSETQ. The germline V and J ends were trimmed by 5 bases and 0 bases, with 18 bases remaining between them. The CDR3 length is 18 residues. The donors were adults (healthy and HIV-negative) with no recent acute infections or vaccinations. The chain couples TRBV5-1 to TRBJ2-6, with D possibly matching TRBD1 (5 bases). Sequencing input: naive CD4+ T cells from PBMCs. As to subset: CD45RA+ positively selected. This clonotype was obtained from a man aged 18 to 35 in good health. Some clones in this sample may be carry-over from other donors' samples. DNA of the CDR3: TGCGCCAGCAGACCGAGAGGCAGGGATCTCTCTGGGGCCAACGTCCTGACTTTC. It translates to CASRPRGRDLSGANVLTF. The whole variable domain, remainder taken from reference TRBV5-1 and TRBJ2-6, is KAGVTQTPRYLIKTRGQQVTLSCSPISGHRSVSWYQQTPGQGLQFLFEYFSETQRNKGNFPGRFSGRQFSNSRSEMNVSTLELGDSALYLCASRPRGRDLSGANVLTFGAGSRLTVL.